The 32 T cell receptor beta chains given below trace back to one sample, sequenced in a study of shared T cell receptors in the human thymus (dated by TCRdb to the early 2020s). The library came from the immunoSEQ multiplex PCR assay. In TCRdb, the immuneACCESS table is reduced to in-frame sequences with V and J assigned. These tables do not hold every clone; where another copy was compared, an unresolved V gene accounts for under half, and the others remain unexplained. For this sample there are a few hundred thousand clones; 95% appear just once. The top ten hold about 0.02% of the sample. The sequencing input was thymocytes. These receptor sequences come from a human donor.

This chain's CDR3 is CASSFSRVPRDSYNEQFF. CDR3 coding DNA: TGTGCCAGCAGTTTCTCCAGGGTCCCCCGGGACTCCTACAATGAGCAGTTCTTC. V is TRBV28 and J is TRBJ2-1, with D perhaps assigned TRBD1 or TRBD2 (5 bases each). V was pared by 3 bases and J by 0 bases, with 18 bases between. The germline gives CDR1 MDHEN, CDR2 SYDVKM. There are 18 residues in the CDR3.

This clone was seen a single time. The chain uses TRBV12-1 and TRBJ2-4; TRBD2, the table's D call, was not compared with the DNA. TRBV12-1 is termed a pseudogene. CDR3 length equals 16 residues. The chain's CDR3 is CASSFGGALAKNIQYF. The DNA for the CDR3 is TGTGCCAGCAGCTTCGGCGGGGCACTAGCCAAAAACATTCAGTACTTC.

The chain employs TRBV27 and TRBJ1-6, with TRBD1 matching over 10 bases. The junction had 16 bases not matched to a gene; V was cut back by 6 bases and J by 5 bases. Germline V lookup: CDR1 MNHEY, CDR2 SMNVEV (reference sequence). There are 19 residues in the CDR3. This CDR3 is CASSLRDRGIWGDNSPLHF. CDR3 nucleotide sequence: TGTGCCAGCAGCCTCCGGGACAGGGGAATATGGGGAGATAATTCACCCCTCCACTTT.

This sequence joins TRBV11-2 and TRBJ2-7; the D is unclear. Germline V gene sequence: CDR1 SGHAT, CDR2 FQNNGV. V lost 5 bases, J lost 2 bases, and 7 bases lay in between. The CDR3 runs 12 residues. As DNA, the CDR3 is TGTGCCAGCAGCCTATACACCTACGAGCAGTACTTC. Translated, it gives CASSLYTYEQYF.

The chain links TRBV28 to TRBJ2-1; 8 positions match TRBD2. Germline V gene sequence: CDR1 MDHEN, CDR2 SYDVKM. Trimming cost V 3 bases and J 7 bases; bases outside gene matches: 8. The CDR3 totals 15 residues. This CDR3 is CASSFLGLGKNEQFF. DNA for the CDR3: TGTGCCAGCAGTTTTTTGGGACTAGGGAAAAATGAGCAGTTCTTC.

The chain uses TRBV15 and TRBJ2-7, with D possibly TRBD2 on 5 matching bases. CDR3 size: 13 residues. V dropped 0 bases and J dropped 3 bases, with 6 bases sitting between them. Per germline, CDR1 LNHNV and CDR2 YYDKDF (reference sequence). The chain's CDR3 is CATSRDRDYEQYF. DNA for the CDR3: TGTGCCACCAGCAGAGATCGGGACTACGAGCAGTACTTC.

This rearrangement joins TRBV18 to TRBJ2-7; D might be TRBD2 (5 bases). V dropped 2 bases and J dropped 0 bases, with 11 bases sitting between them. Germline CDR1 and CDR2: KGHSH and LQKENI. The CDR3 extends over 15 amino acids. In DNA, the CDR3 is TGTGCCAGCTCACCAGGGCTGACTAACTCCTACGAGCAGTACTTC. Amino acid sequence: CASSPGLTNSYEQYF.

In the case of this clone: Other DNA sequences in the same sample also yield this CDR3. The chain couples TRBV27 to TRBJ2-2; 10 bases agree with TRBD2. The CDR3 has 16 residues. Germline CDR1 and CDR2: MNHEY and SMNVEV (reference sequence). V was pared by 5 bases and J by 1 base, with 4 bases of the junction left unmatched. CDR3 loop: CASSLRTSGNTGELFF. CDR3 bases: TGTGCCAGCAGTCTCCGGACTAGCGGGAACACCGGGGAGCTGTTTTTT.

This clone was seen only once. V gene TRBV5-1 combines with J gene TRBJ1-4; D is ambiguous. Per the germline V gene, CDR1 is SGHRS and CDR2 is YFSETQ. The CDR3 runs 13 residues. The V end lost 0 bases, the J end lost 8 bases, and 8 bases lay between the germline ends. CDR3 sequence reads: CASSLALKEKLFF. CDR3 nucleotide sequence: TGCGCCAGCAGCTTGGCCTTGAAGGAAAAACTGTTTTTT.

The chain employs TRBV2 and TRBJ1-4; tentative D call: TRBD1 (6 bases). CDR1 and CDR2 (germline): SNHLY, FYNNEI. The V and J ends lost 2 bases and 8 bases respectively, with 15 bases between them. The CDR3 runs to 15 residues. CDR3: CASSELGGLGEKLFF. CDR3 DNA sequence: TGTGCCAGCAGTGAACTGGGGGGCCTTGGGGAAAAACTGTTTTTT.

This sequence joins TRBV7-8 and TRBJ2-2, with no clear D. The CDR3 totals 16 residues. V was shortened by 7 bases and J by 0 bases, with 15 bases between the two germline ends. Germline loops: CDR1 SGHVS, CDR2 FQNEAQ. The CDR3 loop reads CASNSPLRSNTGELFF. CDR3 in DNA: TGTGCCAGCAACTCTCCCTTGAGATCGAACACCGGGGAGCTGTTTTTT. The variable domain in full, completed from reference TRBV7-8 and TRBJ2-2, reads GAGVSQSPRYKVAKRGQDVALRCDPISGHVSLFWYQQALGQGPEFLTYFQNEAQLDKSGLPSDRFFAERPEGSVSTLKIQRTQQEDSAVYLCASNSPLRSNTGELFFGEGSRLTVL.

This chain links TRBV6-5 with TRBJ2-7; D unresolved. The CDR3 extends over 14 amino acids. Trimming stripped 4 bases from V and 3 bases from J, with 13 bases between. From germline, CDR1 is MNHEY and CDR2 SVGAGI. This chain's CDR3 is CASSSTVNLYEQYF. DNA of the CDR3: TGTGCCAGCAGTTCTACAGTAAACCTCTACGAGCAGTACTTC.

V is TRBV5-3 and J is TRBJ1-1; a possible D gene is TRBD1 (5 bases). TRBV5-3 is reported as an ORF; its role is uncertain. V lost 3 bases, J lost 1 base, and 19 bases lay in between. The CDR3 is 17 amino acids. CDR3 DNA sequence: TGTGCCAGAAGCTACCCCCGGGACCTCAGCCCGAACACTGAAGCTTTCTTT. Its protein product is CARSYPRDLSPNTEAFF.

CDR3 amino acids: CASSLPTGINYGYTF. CDR3 bases: TGTGCCAGCAGTTTGCCGACAGGGATTAACTATGGCTACACCTTC. The chain is built from TRBV28 and TRBJ1-2; 7 nucleotides agree with TRBD1. After removal of 3 bases from V and 1 base from J, the junction contained 5 bases not matched to a gene. CDR3 length: 15 residues. Germline CDR1 is MDHEN and CDR2 is SYDVKM.

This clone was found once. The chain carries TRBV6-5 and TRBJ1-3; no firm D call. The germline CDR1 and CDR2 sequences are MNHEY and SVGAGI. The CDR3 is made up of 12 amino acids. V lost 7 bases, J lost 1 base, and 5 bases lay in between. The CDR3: CASTASGNTIYF. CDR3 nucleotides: TGTGCCAGCACCGCGTCTGGAAACACCATATATTTT.

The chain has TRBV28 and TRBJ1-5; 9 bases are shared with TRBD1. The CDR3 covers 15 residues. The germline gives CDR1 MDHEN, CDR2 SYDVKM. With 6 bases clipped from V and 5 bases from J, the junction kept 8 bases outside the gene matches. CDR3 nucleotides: TGTGCCAGCAGCGTGTGGGACAGGGTCTATCAGCCCCAGCATTTT. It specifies CASSVWDRVYQPQHF.

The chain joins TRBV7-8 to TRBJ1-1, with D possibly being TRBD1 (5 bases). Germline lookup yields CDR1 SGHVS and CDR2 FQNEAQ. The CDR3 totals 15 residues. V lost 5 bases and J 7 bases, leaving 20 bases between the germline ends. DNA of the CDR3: TGTGCCAGCAGCCAAAAAGGTGGGGGAGCGGTTGAAGCTTTCTTT. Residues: CASSQKGGGAVEAFF.

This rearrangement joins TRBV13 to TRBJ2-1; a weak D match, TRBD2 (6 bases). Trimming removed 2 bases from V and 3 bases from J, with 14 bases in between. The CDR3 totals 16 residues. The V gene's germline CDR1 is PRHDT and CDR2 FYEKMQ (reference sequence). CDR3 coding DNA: TGTGCCAGCAGCTTACTGGACTACCAGGTCTACAATGAGCAGTTCTTC. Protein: CASSLLDYQVYNEQFF.

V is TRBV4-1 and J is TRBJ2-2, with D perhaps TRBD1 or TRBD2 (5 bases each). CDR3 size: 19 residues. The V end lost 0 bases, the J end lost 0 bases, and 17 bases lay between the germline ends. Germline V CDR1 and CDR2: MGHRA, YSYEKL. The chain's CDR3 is CASSQDLKGPPPNTGELFF. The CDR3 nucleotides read TGCGCCAGCAGCCAAGATCTGAAGGGACCTCCACCGAACACCGGGGAGCTGTTTTTT.

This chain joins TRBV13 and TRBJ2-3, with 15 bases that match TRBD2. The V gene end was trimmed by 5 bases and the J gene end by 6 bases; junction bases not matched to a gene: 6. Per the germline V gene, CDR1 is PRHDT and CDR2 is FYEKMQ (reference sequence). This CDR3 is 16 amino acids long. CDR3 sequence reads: CASSLGLAGGTDTQYF. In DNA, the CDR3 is TGTGCCAGCAGCCTGGGACTAGCGGGAGGTACCGATACGCAGTATTTT.

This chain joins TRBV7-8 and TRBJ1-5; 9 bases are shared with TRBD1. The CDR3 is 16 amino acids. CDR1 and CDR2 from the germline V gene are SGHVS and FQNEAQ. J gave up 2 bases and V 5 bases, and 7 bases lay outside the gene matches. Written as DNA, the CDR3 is TGTGCCAGCAGCGGACCAAGGACAGGGGGCAATCAGCCCCAGCATTTT. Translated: CASSGPRTGGNQPQHF.

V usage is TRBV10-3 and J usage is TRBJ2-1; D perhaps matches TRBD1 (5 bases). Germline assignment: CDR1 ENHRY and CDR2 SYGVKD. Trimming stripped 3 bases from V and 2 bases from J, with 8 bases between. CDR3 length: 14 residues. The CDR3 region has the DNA TGTGCCATCAGTGAAGTAGGGGCCTACAATGAGCAGTTCTTC. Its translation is CAISEVGAYNEQFF.

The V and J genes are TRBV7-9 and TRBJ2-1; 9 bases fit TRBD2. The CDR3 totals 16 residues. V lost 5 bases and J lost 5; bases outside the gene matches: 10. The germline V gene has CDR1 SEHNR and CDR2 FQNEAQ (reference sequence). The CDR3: CASSLRTSEFNNEQFF. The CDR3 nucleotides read TGTGCCAGCAGCCTTCGGACTAGCGAGTTCAACAATGAGCAGTTCTTC.

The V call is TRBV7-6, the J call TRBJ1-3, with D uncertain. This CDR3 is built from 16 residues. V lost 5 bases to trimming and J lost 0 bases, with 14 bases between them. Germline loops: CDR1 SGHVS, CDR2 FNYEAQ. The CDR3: CASSPVWPNSGNTIYF. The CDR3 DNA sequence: TGTGCCAGCAGCCCAGTATGGCCGAACTCTGGAAACACCATATATTTT.

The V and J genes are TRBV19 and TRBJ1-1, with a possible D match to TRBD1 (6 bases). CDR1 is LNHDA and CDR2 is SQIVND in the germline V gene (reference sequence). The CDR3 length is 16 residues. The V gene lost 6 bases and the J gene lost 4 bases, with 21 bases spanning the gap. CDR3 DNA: TGTGCCAGTAGCCACATAAACAGGGAGTCGACCACTGAAGCTTTCTTT. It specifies CASSHINRESTTEAFF.

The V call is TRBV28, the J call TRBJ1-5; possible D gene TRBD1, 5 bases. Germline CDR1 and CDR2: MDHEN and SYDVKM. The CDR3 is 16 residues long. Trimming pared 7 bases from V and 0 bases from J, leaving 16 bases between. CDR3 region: CASITWGGNSNQPQHF. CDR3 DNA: TGTGCCAGCATCACCTGGGGCGGAAATAGCAATCAGCCCCAGCATTTT.

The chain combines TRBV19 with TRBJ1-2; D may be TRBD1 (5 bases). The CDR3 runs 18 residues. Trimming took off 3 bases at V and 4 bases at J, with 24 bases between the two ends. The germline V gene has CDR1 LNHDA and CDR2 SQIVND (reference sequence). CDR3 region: CASSIPRASGIPFYGYTF. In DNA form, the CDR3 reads TGTGCCAGTAGTATCCCCAGGGCCAGCGGGATACCCTTCTATGGCTACACCTTC.

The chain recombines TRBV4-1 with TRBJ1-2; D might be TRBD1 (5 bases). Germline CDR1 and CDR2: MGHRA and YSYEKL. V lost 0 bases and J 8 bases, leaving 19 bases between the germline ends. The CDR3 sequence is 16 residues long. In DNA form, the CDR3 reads TGCGCCAGCAGCCAAGATAAAGGGACCAGGGCTAGCGGCTACACCTTC. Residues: CASSQDKGTRASGYTF.

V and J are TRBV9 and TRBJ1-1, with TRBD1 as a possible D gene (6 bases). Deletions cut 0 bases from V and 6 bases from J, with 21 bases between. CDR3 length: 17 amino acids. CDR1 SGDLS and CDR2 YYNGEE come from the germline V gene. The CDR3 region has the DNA TGTGCCAGCAGCGTAGGCCCCGGGGGGGGGCGCTTAGCTGAAGCTTTCTTT. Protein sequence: CASSVGPGGGRLAEAFF.

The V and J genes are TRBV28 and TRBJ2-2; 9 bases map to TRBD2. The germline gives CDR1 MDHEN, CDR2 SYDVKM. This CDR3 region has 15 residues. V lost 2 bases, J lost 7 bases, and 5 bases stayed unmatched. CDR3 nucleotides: TGTGCCAGCAGTTTAGCGGGAGGGTTTAACGGGGAGCTGTTTTTT. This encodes CASSLAGGFNGELFF. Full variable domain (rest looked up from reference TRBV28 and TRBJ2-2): DVKVTQSSRYLVKRTGEKVFLECVQDMDHENMFWYRQDPGLGLRLIYFSYDVKMKEKGDIPEGYSVSREKKERFSLILESASTNQTSMYLCASSLAGGFNGELFFGEGSRLTVL.

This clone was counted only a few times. The CDR3 loop reads CASSKAGQETQYF. CDR3 nucleotides: TGTGCCAGCAGCAAGGCGGGGCAAGAGACCCAGTACTTC. The J gene is TRBJ2-5, the V gene TRBV27, with D perhaps matching TRBD2 (6 bases). In germline, CDR1 is MNHEY, CDR2 SMNVEV (reference sequence). The length of the CDR3 is 13 residues. The V end lost 6 bases, the J end lost 2 bases, and 10 bases lay between the germline ends.

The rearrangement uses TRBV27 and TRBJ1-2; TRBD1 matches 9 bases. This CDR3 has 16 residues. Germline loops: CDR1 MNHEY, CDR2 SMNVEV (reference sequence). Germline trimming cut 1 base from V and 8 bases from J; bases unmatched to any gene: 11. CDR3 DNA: TGTGCCAGCAGTTTATTTGGGGGACAGGGCAAAGACGGCTACACCTTC. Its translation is CASSLFGGQGKDGYTF.